Below, 15 T cell receptor beta chains from the same sample are listed, as sequenced in a study of shared clonotypes between healthy human individuals (dated by TCRdb to 2020 to 2021). Libraries were constructed by the immunoSEQ multiplex PCR assay. TCRdb obtained this table from immuneACCESS and retained in-frame rearrangements with V and J assigned. These tables miss some clones; where compared with another copy, unresolved V genes account for less than half of the shortfall, and the remainder is unexplained. Across this sample there are about 1 million clones, with roughly 75% seen only once. The ten largest clones capture around 1.4% of the sample. Sequencing input: memory CD4+ T cells sorted from blood. Interpreted using the paper, the cell subset or site label stands for: CD45RA-negative fraction. All receptors come from a man aged 18-30 years in good health.

This clone was counted only a few times. The chain employs TRBV7-3 and TRBJ1-1; D uncertain. Trimming pared 0 bases from V and 5 bases from J, leaving 4 bases between. This CDR3 spans 12 amino acids. Germline CDR1 is SGHTA and CDR2 is FQGTGA. The CDR3 reads CASSLTGTEAFF. In DNA, the CDR3 is TGTGCCAGCAGCTTAACTGGAACTGAAGCTTTCTTT.

In its sample, this clone was seen once. The chain couples TRBV4-1 to TRBJ1-1, with a possible D match to TRBD1 (5 bases). Trimming left V 1 base short and J 4 bases short, with 13 bases between. This CDR3 has 15 residues. Germline CDR1 is MGHRA and CDR2 is YSYEKL. CDR3 nucleotide sequence: TGCGCCAGCAGCCAAGCCCCCGGGGGAGGCACTGAAGCTTTCTTT. Translation gives CASSQAPGGGTEAFF.

This clone was seen only once. The V call is TRBV9, the J call TRBJ2-3; D is possibly TRBD1 (5 bases). CDR1 SGDLS and CDR2 YYNGEE come from the germline V gene. With 3 bases removed from V and 9 bases from J, the gap between germline ends came to 11 bases. This CDR3 spans 12 amino acids. CDR3 in DNA: TGTGCCAGCAGCGCCCAGGGTGCGACGCAGTATTTT. It specifies CASSAQGATQYF.

The CDR3 DNA follows: TGTGCCAGCAGCTCAAGCCCACCTAGGAACGTCCCCTACGAGCAGTACTTC. It translates to CASSSSPPRNVPYEQYF. V is TRBV7-9 and J is TRBJ2-7; the D is unclear. V lost 4 bases and J 2 bases, leaving 21 bases between the germline ends. Per germline, CDR1 SEHNR and CDR2 FQNEAQ (reference sequence). The CDR3 is 17 amino acids.

A note on this clone: A much bigger clone sits one base away, suggesting this may be a read error. The sample carries other DNA sequences with the same CDR3. This chain links TRBV11-2 with TRBJ1-1, with D unresolved. The CDR3 is made up of 13 amino acids. Trimming pared 1 base from V and 1 base from J, leaving 4 bases between. From germline, CDR1 is SGHAT and CDR2 FQNNGV. CDR3 in amino acids: CASSLAGNTEAFF. DNA for the CDR3: TGTGCCAGCAGCTTAGCAGGGAACACTGAAGCTTTCTTT.

This chain links TRBV6-5 with TRBJ1-2, with 7 bases fitting TRBD1. The CDR3 is made up of 15 amino acids. Germline V gene sequence: CDR1 MNHEY, CDR2 SVGAGI. V shed 1 base, J shed 6 bases, and the junction held 8 bases outside the gene matches. DNA of the CDR3: TGTGCCAGCAGTTACTACGGACAGGTTCTGGATGGCTACACCTTC. It is translated as CASSYYGQVLDGYTF.

The sample holds a few counts of this clone. J is TRBJ2-1 and V is TRBV21-1; the table's D call, TRBD1, has no DNA check behind it. TRBV21-1 has pseudogene status. This CDR3 comprises 15 residues. The CDR3 nucleotides are TGTGCCAGCAGCAATTCCGACACGGCCTCCAATGAGCAGTTCTTC. This sequence encodes CASSNSDTASNEQFF.

This chain connects TRBV25-1 to TRBJ2-7; weak D call: TRBD2 (5 bases). CDR1 is MGHDK, CDR2 SYGVNS, per germline. The length of the CDR3 is 11 residues. Trimming took off 9 bases at V and 7 bases at J, with 13 bases between the two ends. CDR3: CASRGSWEQYF. CDR3 coding DNA: TGTGCCAGTAGAGGGTCCTGGGAGCAGTACTTC.

As for this clone: Since a far larger clone is one base different, this is likely a read error. The chain employs TRBV15 and TRBJ2-3; the D is unclear. Trimming stripped 1 base from V and 2 bases from J, with 1 base between. CDR3 size: 12 residues. Germline V gene lookup returns CDR1 LNHNV and CDR2 YYDKDF (reference sequence). This CDR3 is CATSRATDTQYF. The CDR3, as DNA: TGTGCCACCAGCAGAGCCACAGATACGCAGTATTTT.

The chain carries TRBV6-5 and TRBJ1-2; 10 bases map to TRBD1. This CDR3 has 15 amino acids. Germline V gene lookup returns CDR1 MNHEY and CDR2 SVGAGI. The junction had 3 bases not matched to a gene; V was cut back by 5 bases and J by 0 bases. DNA for the CDR3: TGTGCCAGCAGTGGGGACAGGGGACCTAACTATGGCTACACCTTC. Translating gives CASSGDRGPNYGYTF.

V is TRBV18 and J is TRBJ2-3; TRBD2 might be the D (6 bases). Germline-derived CDR1 and CDR2 are KGHSH and LQKENI. CDR3 length equals 15 residues. Trimming removed 6 bases from V and 4 bases from J, with 17 bases in between. The CDR3 region is CASSVLRGKADTQYF. CDR3 in DNA: TGTGCCAGCTCTGTCCTGCGGGGTAAGGCAGATACGCAGTATTTT.

The chain is built from TRBV29-1 and TRBJ2-7; D is possibly TRBD1 (5 bases). The germline V gene has CDR1 SQVTM and CDR2 ANQGSEA. V lost 5 bases, J lost 0 bases, and 11 bases lay in between. The CDR3 has 13 amino acids. DNA of the CDR3: TGCAGCGTTACTACAGGAAGCTCCTACGAGCAGTACTTC. Translated, it gives CSVTTGSSYEQYF.

The V and J genes are TRBV18 and TRBJ2-5; 8 nucleotides match TRBD2. There are 18 residues in the CDR3. Unmatched junction bases numbered 12, after V lost 2 bases and J lost 1 base. Looked up from germline, CDR1 is KGHSH and CDR2 is LQKENI. The CDR3 reads CASSPRPLIGTSQETQYF. Here the CDR3 DNA reads TGTGCCAGCTCACCAAGGCCCCTTATCGGGACTAGCCAAGAGACCCAGTACTTC.

This clone was observed a single time. Other nucleotide sequences in the sample specify the same CDR3. This rearrangement joins TRBV29-1 to TRBJ2-2, with D perhaps matching TRBD2 (5 bases). The CDR3 totals 14 residues. The germline gives CDR1 SQVTM, CDR2 ANQGSEA. The V and J ends lost 4 bases and 0 bases respectively, with 9 bases between them. The CDR3 protein is CSVGGQTNTGELFF. The CDR3 nucleotides are TGCAGCGTTGGAGGGCAGACGAACACCGGGGAGCTGTTTTTT.

This clone was seen many times. J is TRBJ2-7 and V is TRBV5-1; a weak D match, TRBD1 (5 bases). The CDR3 runs to 14 residues. Germline CDR1 reads SGHRS; CDR2 reads YFSETQ. The germline V and J ends were trimmed by 2 bases and 4 bases, with 13 bases remaining between them. CDR3: CASSFNGQGYEQYF. In DNA, the CDR3 is TGCGCCAGCAGCTTTAACGGGCAGGGATACGAGCAGTACTTC. Complete variable domain (other parts from reference TRBV5-1 and TRBJ2-7): KAGVTQTPRYLIKTRGQQVTLSCSPISGHRSVSWYQQTPGQGLQFLFEYFSETQRNKGNFPGRFSGRQFSNSRSEMNVSTLELGDSALYLCASSFNGQGYEQYFGPGTRLTVT.